The source of this T cell receptor (beta chain) is a study of blood T cell repertoires in COVID-19. The wider study: Acute-phase and convalescent COVID-19 samples originated in the United States, Italy and Spain.

Original methodology: Reference gene primer amplification gave nucleated cell count estimates. The method was immunoSEQ multiplex PCR; TCRdb's version includes in-frame clones alone and lacks a portion of them. The V and J calls and the clone size are those of that table, but D and trimming were determined from the DNA. The profile shows about 210,000 clones, roughly 85% of them singletons. Germline loops: CDR1 SEHNR, CDR2 FQNEAQ (reference sequence). Trimming left V 5 bases short and J 4 bases short, with 20 bases between. The CDR3 has 16 residues. The chain recombines TRBV7-9 with TRBJ1-2; D possibly corresponds to TRBD1 (6 bases). Material: peripheral blood. This receptor was taken from a woman in her thirties or forties with active or convalescent COVID-19. The CDR3 here is CASSRLGRGIGYGYTF. Here the CDR3 DNA reads TGTGCCAGCAGCCGACTTGGCAGGGGAATTGGCTATGGCTACACCTTC.